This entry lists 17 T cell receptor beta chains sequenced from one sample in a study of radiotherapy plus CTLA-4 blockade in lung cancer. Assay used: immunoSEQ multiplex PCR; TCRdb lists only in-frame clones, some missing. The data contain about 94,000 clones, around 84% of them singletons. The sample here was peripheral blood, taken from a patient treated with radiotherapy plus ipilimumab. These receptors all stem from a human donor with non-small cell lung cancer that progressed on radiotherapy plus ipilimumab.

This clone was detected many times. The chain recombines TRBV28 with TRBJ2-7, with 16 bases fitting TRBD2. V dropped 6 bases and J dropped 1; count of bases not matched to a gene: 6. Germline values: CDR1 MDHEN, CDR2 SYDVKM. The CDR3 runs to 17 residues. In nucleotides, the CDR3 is TGTGCCAGCAGACTGGGACTAGCGGGAGGGGTGTCCTACGAGCAGTACTTC. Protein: CASRLGLAGGVSYEQYF.

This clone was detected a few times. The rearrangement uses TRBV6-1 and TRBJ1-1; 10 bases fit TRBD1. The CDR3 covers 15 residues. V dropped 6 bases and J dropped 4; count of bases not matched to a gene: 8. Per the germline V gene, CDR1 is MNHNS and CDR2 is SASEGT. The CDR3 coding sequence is TGTGCCAGCAGCGCCAGACAGGGGGCGGGCACTGAAGCTTTCTTT. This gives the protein CASSARQGAGTEAFF.

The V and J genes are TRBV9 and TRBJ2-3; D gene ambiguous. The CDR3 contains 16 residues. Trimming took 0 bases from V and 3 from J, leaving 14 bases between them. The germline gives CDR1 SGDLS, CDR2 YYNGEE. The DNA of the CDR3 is TGTGCCAGCAGCGTAGGTTCCGTCCCTGGGACAGATACGCAGTATTTT. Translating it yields CASSVGSVPGTDTQYF.

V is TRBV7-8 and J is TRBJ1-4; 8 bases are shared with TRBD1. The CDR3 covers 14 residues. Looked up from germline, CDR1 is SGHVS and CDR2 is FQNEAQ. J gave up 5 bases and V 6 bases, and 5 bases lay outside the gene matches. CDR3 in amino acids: CASRSRGLNEKLFF. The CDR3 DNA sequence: TGTGCCAGCAGGTCCAGGGGGCTCAATGAAAAACTGTTTTTT.

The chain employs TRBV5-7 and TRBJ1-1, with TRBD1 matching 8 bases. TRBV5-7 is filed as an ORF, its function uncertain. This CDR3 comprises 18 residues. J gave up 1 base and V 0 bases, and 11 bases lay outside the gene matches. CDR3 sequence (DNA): TGTGCCAGCAGCTTGGAACTGACAGGGGAAACAGGGAACACTGAAGCTTTCTTT. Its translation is CASSLELTGETGNTEAFF.

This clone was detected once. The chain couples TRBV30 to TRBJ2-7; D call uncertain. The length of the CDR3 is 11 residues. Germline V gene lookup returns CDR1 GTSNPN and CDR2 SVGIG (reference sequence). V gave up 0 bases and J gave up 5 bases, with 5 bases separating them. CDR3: CAWSVGHEQYF. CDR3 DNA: TGTGCCTGGAGTGTTGGTCACGAGCAGTACTTC.

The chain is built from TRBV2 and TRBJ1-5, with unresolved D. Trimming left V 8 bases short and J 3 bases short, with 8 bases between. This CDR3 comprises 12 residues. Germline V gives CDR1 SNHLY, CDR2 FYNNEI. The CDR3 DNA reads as TGTGCCAGCGGGTGGGTCAATCAGCCCCAGCATTTT. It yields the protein CASGWVNQPQHF.

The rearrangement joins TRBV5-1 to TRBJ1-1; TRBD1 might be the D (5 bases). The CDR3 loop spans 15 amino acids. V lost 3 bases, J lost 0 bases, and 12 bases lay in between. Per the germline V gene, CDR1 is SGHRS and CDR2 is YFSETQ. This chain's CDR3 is CASSSRDGMNTEAFF. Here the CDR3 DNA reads TGCGCCAGCAGCTCCCGGGACGGCATGAACACTGAAGCTTTCTTT.

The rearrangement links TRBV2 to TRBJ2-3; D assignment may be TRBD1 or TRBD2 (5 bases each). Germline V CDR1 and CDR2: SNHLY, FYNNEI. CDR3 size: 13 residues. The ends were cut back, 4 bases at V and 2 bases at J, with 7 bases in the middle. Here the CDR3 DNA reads TGTGCCAGCAGTGGGGGACCCACAGATACGCAGTATTTT. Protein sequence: CASSGGPTDTQYF.

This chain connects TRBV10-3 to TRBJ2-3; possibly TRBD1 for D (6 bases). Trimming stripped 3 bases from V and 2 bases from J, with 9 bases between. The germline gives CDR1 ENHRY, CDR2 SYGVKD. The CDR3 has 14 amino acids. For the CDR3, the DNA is TGTGCCATCAGTGAAGGGGGAATCACAGATACGCAGTATTTT. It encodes CAISEGGITDTQYF.

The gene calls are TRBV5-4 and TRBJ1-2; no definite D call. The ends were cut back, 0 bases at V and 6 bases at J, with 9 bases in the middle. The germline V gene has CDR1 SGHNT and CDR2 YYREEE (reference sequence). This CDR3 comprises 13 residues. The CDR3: CASSLGGGDGYTF. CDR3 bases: TGTGCCAGCAGCTTGGGAGGCGGGGATGGCTACACCTTC.

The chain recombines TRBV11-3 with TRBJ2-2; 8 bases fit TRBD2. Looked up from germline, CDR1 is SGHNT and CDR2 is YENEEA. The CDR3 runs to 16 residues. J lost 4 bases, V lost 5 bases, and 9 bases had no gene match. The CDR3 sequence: CASSPPSLAGTGELFF. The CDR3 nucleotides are TGTGCCAGCAGCCCCCCCTCTCTAGCGGGCACCGGGGAGCTGTTTTTT.

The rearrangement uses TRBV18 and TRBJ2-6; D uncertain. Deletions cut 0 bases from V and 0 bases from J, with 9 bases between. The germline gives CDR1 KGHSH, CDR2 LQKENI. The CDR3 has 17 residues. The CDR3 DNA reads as TGTGCCAGCTCACCACCGGGGATCTACTCTGGGGCCAACGTCCTGACTTTC. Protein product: CASSPPGIYSGANVLTF.

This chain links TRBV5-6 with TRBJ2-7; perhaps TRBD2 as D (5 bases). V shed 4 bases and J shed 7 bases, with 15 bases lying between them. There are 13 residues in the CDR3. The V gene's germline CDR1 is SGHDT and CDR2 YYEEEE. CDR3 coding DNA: TGTGCCAGCAGCCGGGTGGCGGCGGGTGAGCAGTACTTC. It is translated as CASSRVAAGEQYF.

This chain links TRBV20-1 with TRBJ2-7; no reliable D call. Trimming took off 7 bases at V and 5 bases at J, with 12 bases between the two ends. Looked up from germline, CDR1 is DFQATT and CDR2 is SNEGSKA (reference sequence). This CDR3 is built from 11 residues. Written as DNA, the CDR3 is TGCAGTGTTAGTCTACAGCACGAGCAGTACTTC. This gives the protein CSVSLQHEQYF.

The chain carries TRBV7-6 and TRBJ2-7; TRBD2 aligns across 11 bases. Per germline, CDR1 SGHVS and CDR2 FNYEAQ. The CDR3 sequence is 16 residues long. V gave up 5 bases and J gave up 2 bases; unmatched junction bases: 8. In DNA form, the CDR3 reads TGTGCCAGCAGCGCCCTGACTAGCGGGGAAACCTACGAGCAGTACTTC. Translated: CASSALTSGETYEQYF.

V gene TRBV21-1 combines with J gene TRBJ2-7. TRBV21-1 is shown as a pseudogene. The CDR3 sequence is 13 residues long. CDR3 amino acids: CANHQRGADEQYF. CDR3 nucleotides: TGTGCCAACCATCAACGGGGCGCGGACGAGCAGTACTTC.